This T cell receptor beta chain is from a study of control samples from healthy donors and cancer patients. V lost 4 bases, J lost 6 bases, and 16 bases lay in between. Germline V gene data show CDR1 as SGHNT and CDR2 as YYREEE (reference sequence). CDR3 length: 14 residues. Data came from immunoSEQ multiplex PCR; TCRdb stores just in-frame clones and leaves some out. This table has approximately 97,000 clones, 90% to 95% appearing once. This TCR was sampled from a young woman in good health. The sample consisted of blood. V is TRBV5-4 and J is TRBJ1-1; D ambiguous. The CDR3 DNA reads as TGTGCCAGCAGCCCACCCGATAGAATCCCTGAAGCTTTCTTT. Translating gives CASSPPDRIPEAFF.